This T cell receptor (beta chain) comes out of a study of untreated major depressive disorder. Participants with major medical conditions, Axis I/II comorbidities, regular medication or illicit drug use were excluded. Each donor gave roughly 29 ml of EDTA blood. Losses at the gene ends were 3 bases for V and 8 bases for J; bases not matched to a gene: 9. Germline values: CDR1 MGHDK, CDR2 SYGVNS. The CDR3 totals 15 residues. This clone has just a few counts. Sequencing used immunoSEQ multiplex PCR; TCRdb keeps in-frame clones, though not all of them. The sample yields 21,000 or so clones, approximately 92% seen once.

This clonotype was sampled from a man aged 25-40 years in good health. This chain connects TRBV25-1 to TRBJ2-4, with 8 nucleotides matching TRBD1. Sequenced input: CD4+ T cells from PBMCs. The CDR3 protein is CASSEPTGERDIQYF. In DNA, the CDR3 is TGTGCCAGCAGTGAGCCGACAGGGGAGAGGGACATTCAGTACTTC. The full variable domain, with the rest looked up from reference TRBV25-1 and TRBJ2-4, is EADIYQTPRYLVIGTGKKITLECSQTMGHDKMYWYQQDPGMELHLIHYSYGVNSTEKGDLSSESTVSRIRTEHFPLTLESARPSHTSQYLCASSEPTGERDIQYFGAGTRLSVL.